This T cell receptor (beta chain) was obtained from a study of blood T cell repertoires in COVID-19. Recovery among Cohort 3 donors was established by two negative PCRs, clearance, or symptom resolution. This clone was seen a handful of times. Germline CDR1 is MNHEY and CDR2 is SVGAGI. Trimming removed 8 bases from V and 7 bases from J, with 15 bases in between. This CDR3 comprises 13 residues. Assay used: immunoSEQ multiplex PCR; TCRdb lists only in-frame clones, some missing. Among some 350,000 clones listed, around nine tenths were seen once. The TCR comes from a man in his thirties or forties who had recovered from COVID-19. V usage is TRBV6-5 and J usage is TRBJ1-3; D is possibly TRBD1 (6 bases). Input material: PBMCs or T cells enriched from blood (not recorded which). CDR3 amino acids: CASSRGLWNTIYF. CDR3 bases: TGTGCCAGCTCGAGGGGGTTGTGGAACACCATATATTTT.